This TCR beta chain was retrieved from a study of T cell responses to AZD1222 COVID-19 vaccine. Findings of the study overall: There were repertoire samples only from the period after the peak T cell response.

Germline V gene lookup returns CDR1 MRHNA and CDR2 SNTAGT. The CDR3 is made up of 13 amino acids. The V gene end was trimmed by 4 bases and the J gene end by 8 bases; junction bases not matched to a gene: 7. Sequencing was performed with immunoSEQ multiplex PCR; in TCRdb, only in-frame clones are kept and a portion is missing. The sample records around 150,000 clones, roughly 90% being singletons. Details on this clone: Its specificity is not known.

This chain connects TRBV6-4 to TRBJ1-2, with TRBD1 matching over 7 bases. The receptor comes from an adult who received the AZD1222 COVID-19 vaccine. The sample in question was peripheral blood, obtained 28 days after the second AZD1222 dose. The CDR3 spells CASSGERGRGYTF. The DNA for the CDR3 is TGTGCCAGCAGTGGTGAAAGGGGGCGAGGCTACACCTTC.